The TCR beta chain described here comes from a study of cytomegalovirus exposure and HLA in healthy donors (dated by TCRdb to 2015 to 2018). About the investigation overall: An earlier analysis of some 600 of the donors reported 276 Gb of sequence data and 90 million to 120 million unique TCR beta sequences obtained from approximately 180 million T cells. An early release that covered about 600 HLA-typed donors contained around 300 gigabases of sequencing data and around 85 million unique TCR sequences. Of the 398 genotyped donors, over 80% were placed in the genetic ancestry cluster associated with self-reported Caucasian donors. The aim of the study was to test whether cataloging public T cell receptors could identify signatures of past pathogen exposure. The study profiled the T cell repertoires of under 850 subjects by immunosequencing and related them to cytomegalovirus serostatus. Along with the 666-subject first cohort, a separate validation cohort of 120 different subjects was used. To predict cytomegalovirus infection status, the study brought together high-throughput TCR immunosequencing, statistical association of individual TCRs with disease status, and machine learning. In a later analysis, previously published TCR beta repertoires from several hundred donors were re-analyzed and high-resolution HLA genotyping was added so that TCR occurrence patterns could be studied. The later analysis used no new phenotypic data to find candidate immune exposures, relying instead on TCR beta sequences and their occurrence across donors. In an earlier analysis of roughly 540 of the donors, high-throughput TCR beta sequencing was used to judge whether each TCR beta V gene segment behaved as functional or pseudogenic. Donor age, sex, ethnicity and CMV serostatus were compiled together with the repertoire data. A later genetic analysis used genome-wide SNP genotypes for about 55% of the 666 donors, treating that subset as a discovery cohort. All discovery cohort repertoires had been generated on a single sequencing platform. Both class I and class II loci were covered by HLA typing, at four-digit resolution. Typing coverage varied by locus: roughly 629-630 donors for A, B, C, DRB1 and DQB1; 522 for DQA1; nearly 610 for DPA1; around 450 for DPB1. About five DR-DQ haplotypes were handled as single units for association and clustering, since linkage in the cohort was strong. Across 398 genotyped donors of the cohort, an average of about 250,000 unique TCR beta nucleotide sequences per donor were sequenced, and 15% to 20% of those sequences were non-productive. On the study overall, not on this receptor specifically: Most CMV-associated TCR beta chains appeared to be HLA-restricted in a later analysis, and the HLA associations seemed to be driven largely by CMV exposure. At a false discovery rate of 0.05, a later analysis linked 15,000 to 20,000 TCR beta sequences to specific HLA alleles. Compared with equally common non-associated chains, HLA-associated TCR beta chains in a later analysis were more clonally expanded and had lower generation probabilities. The only immune exposure information available for the cohort was CMV serostatus. Correlated functional status among segregating V segments might reflect linkage disequilibrium, but an unknown experimental factor could not be ruled out. The classifier was reported to diagnose cytomegalovirus status with high specificity and sensitivity in both the original cohort and the validation cohort. A further reported finding was that TCR beta sequences accurately predicted the HLA-A and HLA-B alleles for most subjects in the first cohort. According to the authors, the approach could potentially be generalized to other disease states and immunological phenotypes. Across donors, most TCR sequences were observed very rarely, whereas some public TCRs were present in many individuals. A group of highly shared sequence variants was considered likely to be a technical artifact of the sequencing pipeline. Some IMGT-functional V segments, including TRBV6-2 and TRBV6-3, could not be distinguished by the 87-base-pair reads and were therefore excluded. Roughly uniform sequencing depth across donors was assumed in presence/absence analyses, although this assumption may not hold. In a later genetic analysis, fewer N-insertions in productive TCRs were reported among donors in an Asian-associated ancestry cluster than the 666-donor mean. In vitro tests confirmed that three of the cytomegalovirus-associated TCR beta chains recognize cytomegalovirus antigens. A later analysis found that TCR association rates varied across HLA loci, with DRB1 alleles showing the most associated TCRs and HLA-C alleles the fewest. A later genetic analysis associated a missense DCLRE1C variant with V-gene and J-gene trimming of TCR beta chains, and an independent cohort replicated the association. The earlier analysis of 587 of the donors excluded 15 to 20 rarely observed V segments, including chromosome 9 orphons, because counts were too low. When HLA alleles, especially DR and DQ, strongly co-occurred, TCR associations were difficult to assign to individual alleles. The study gave a list of 150 to 200 TCR beta chains associated with cytomegalovirus. Because HLA typing was missing for some donors at each locus, association tests included only the typed subset. Broadly in line with IMGT annotations, most TCR beta V segments showed up in productive rearrangements about 87% or about 30% of the time in an earlier analysis of several hundred of the donors. In this cohort, only TCR beta chains were sequenced, and detectable features were limited by the absence of alpha or paired-chain data. Several of the top co-occurrence clusters appeared to be linked to parvovirus B19, influenza, CMV and Epstein-Barr virus, according to a later analysis.

The cohort was made up of several hundred healthy bone marrow donors. At the time of sampling, every cohort member was nominally healthy, though immune exposures that went unrecorded were likely present. The donor tested CMV seronegative, placing the donor among the roughly 350 seronegative members of the cohort. Each donor provided a peripheral blood sample, and peripheral blood mononuclear cells were used for TCR beta sequencing. The Qiagen DNeasy Blood Extraction Kit was used to extract genomic DNA from the blood cell samples. Looking up the germline V gene yields CDR1 SGHTA and CDR2 FQGTGA. Inclusive of the bounding cysteine and phenylalanine, the CDR3 is 13 residues long. Just CDR3 DNA is preserved here, 39 bases in frame from base 1. Relative to germline, V is 6 bases shorter and J is 1 base shorter, with 6 bases between their ends. For this clone: This clone's antigen is unknown. No qualities accompany the bases; no much larger clone lies one base away.

Libraries were made using the immunoSEQ multiplex PCR assay. For the multiplex PCR, a mixture combining 60 forward primers for TCR Vbeta segments and 13 reverse primers for TCR Jbeta segments was used. A multiplex PCR assay on genomic DNA amplified the CDR3 region of rearranged TCR beta genes. The Illumina HiSeq System was used to sequence the amplified TCR beta libraries as 87-base-pair reads. As for how the authors treated the data: Across the 670 or so repertoires, a later analysis counted approximately 83 million unique TCR beta chains, roughly 11 million of which were shared by at least two donors. To remove PCR and sequencing errors, raw reads were error-corrected and collapsed into unique sequences using a nearest-neighbor algorithm that merged closely related sequences. To assign V, D and J gene segments, CDR3 sequences were aligned to IMGT reference sequences. Each retained sequence needed at least a six-nucleotide match to both a V gene segment and a J gene segment. Rearrangements were called productive when the CDR3 lacked stop codons and stayed in frame with V and J; all others were non-productive. Following IMGT convention, CDR3 was defined as the stretch from the second conserved V-encoded cysteine up to the conserved J-encoded phenylalanine. The earlier analysis of fewer than 750 of the donors excluded sequences that lacked an unambiguous match to a single V gene segment. In an earlier analysis of roughly 500 of the donors, V segments were called functional above 56.7% productive rearrangements and were called segregating when the between-donor standard deviation exceeded 5%. A statistical classification framework was developed to diagnose cytomegalovirus status using the catalog of TCR beta chain sequences. In a later analysis, TCR nucleotide sequences were compared against IMGT/GENE-DB human TR gene sequences so that V and J genes could be assigned. Using the TCRdist pipeline, a later analysis assigned CDR3 sequences along with most-parsimonious VDJ recombination scenarios. In a later analysis, each TCR beta chain was defined by its CDR3 amino acid sequence together with its V-gene family, and reads lacking a unique V-gene family were excluded. To address suspected cross-contamination and a sequencing artifact, a later analysis removed roughly 580 highly shared, low-generation-probability nucleotide sequences. A later analysis calculated a clonal expansion index for each public chain from normalized within-repertoire ranks of inferred template counts. A later analysis computed generation probabilities with a VDJ recombination model fitted to out-of-frame rearrangements, and checked the results against IGoR. Hypergeometric tests were used in a later analysis to score TCR-TCR, TCR-HLA and TCR-CMV co-occurrence, with a repertoire-size bias correction applied to the TCR pairs. In a later analysis, false discovery rates were estimated by permuting HLA or CMV assignments 20 times. A later analysis grouped co-occurring TCRs with DBSCAN, adding TCRdist sequence similarity when clustering within HLA-allele-positive subsets. Repertoires with fewer than 30,000 or more than 120,000 public chains were left out of co-occurrence clustering, as were a handful of repertoires with anomalous nucleotide sharing. TCRdb stores this immuneACCESS table with in-frame sequences only. Part of the clones is absent; in the studies checked, under half of the shortfall reflects unresolved V genes, and no reason is known for the rest. The V and J calls and clone size come from that table; D and trimming were worked out from the DNA. The sample has a few hundred thousand clones on record, more than 65% of them singletons. Together, the top ten hold approximately 1.9% of the sample.

The TCR comes from a woman aged 25 to 45 in good health and CMV-seronegative. In this chain, TRBV7-3 is recombined with TRBJ2-2; the D gene cannot be resolved reliably. The sample was PBMCs. The CDR3 loop reads CASSLGNTGELFF. The nucleotide sequence reads TGTGCCAGCAGTCTAGGGAACACCGGGGAGCTGTTTTTT.